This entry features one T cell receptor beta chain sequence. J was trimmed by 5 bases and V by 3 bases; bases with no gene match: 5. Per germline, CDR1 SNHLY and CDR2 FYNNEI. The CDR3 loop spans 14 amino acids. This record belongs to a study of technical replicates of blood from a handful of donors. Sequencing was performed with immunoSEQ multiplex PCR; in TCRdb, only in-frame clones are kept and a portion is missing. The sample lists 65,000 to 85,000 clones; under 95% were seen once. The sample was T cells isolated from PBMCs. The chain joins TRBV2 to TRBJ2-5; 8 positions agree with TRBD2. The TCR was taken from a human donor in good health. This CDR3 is CASSDSGGPETQYF. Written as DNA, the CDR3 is TGTGCCAGCAGTGATTCGGGGGGGCCGGAGACCCAGTACTTC.